One sample yielded the 24 T cell receptor beta chains listed below, sequenced in a study of T cell clonotyping in hematopoietic cell transplantation. Documented time point: recipient sample about 28 days before transplant, after cytoreduction. The table came from immunoSEQ multiplex PCR; TCRdb's copy has only in-frame clones and leaves some out. This repertoire shows approximately 44,000 clones, approximately 78% found once; its top ten account for approximately 5.7%. The sample here was peripheral blood mononuclear cells, taken before stem cell transplant. These receptors were obtained from a man between 60 and 75 years old with myelodysplastic syndrome. Some clones in this sample may be carry-over from other donors' samples.

V usage is TRBV28 and J usage is TRBJ2-2, with D possibly TRBD2 on 5 matching bases. Germline V gene lookup returns CDR1 MDHEN and CDR2 SYDVKM. The V gene lost 6 bases and the J gene lost 3 bases, with 14 bases spanning the gap. The CDR3 has 15 amino acids. CDR3 amino acids: CASSSVEVHTGELFF. In DNA form, the CDR3 reads TGTGCCAGCAGCTCGGTGGAGGTGCACACCGGGGAGCTGTTTTTT.

This chain links TRBV11-2 with TRBJ2-5, with 8 bases fitting TRBD2. The CDR3 is made up of 14 amino acids. V lost 5 bases to trimming and J lost 2 bases; unmatched junction nucleotides: 4. Germline values: CDR1 SGHAT, CDR2 FQNNGV. In DNA, the CDR3 is TGTGCCAGCAGCCCCAGCGGGGGACAAGAGACCCAGTACTTC. Translation gives CASSPSGGQETQYF.

DNA for the CDR3: TGTGCCAGCATCAAGGACCTAAACACTGAAGCTTTCTTT. Translation gives CASIKDLNTEAFF. The chain joins TRBV2 to TRBJ1-1; D is unclear. V was cut by 7 bases and J by 2 bases, with 11 bases left in between. The CDR3 is made up of 13 amino acids. Germline CDR1 reads SNHLY; CDR2 reads FYNNEI.

This clone turned up a few times. The rearrangement joins TRBV7-9 to TRBJ1-2, with TRBD1 as a possible D gene (6 bases). CDR1 and CDR2 (germline): SEHNR, FQNEAQ (reference sequence). Trimming removed 5 bases from V and 2 bases from J, with 12 bases in between. The CDR3 has 14 residues. The DNA of the CDR3 is TGTGCCAGCAGCGAGGGTACAGGGAACTATGGCTACACCTTC. It encodes CASSEGTGNYGYTF. Variable domain in full (rest from reference TRBV7-9 and TRBJ1-2): DTGVSQNPRHKITKRGQNVTFRCDPISEHNRLYWYRQTLGQGPEFLTYFQNEAQLEKSRLLSDRFSAERPKGSFSTLEIQRTEQGDSAMYLCASSEGTGNYGYTFGSGTRLTVV.

The V call is TRBV2, the J call TRBJ1-3; D gene unclear. Looked up from germline, CDR1 is SNHLY and CDR2 is FYNNEI. V was clipped by 3 bases and J by 1 base, with 7 bases between them. This CDR3 region has 14 residues. CDR3: CASSETHSGNTIYF. The CDR3 region has the DNA TGTGCCAGCAGTGAGACTCATTCTGGAAACACCATATATTTT.

This rearrangement joins TRBV19 to TRBJ1-5; possible D gene TRBD1, 5 bases. Germline lookup yields CDR1 LNHDA and CDR2 SQIVND (reference sequence). Trimming left V 5 bases short and J 4 bases short, with 9 bases between. This CDR3 has 13 residues. CDR3 bases: TGTGCCAGTAGTGGCAGGGCAAATCAGCCCCAGCATTTT. Protein sequence: CASSGRANQPQHF.

The chain is built from TRBV18 and TRBJ2-7; D possibly corresponds to TRBD1 (5 bases). There are 14 residues in the CDR3. Looked up from germline, CDR1 is KGHSH and CDR2 is LQKENI. Between the trimmed V and J ends, which lost 3 bases and 6 bases, there was a span of 15 bases. The CDR3 loop reads CASSPVGLGVEQYF. CDR3 DNA sequence: TGTGCCAGCTCACCGGTGGGGCTCGGCGTCGAGCAGTACTTC.

This chain connects TRBV19 to TRBJ1-1; 9 bases fit TRBD1. CDR1 and CDR2 (germline): LNHDA, SQIVND (reference sequence). Germline trimming cut 5 bases from V and 5 bases from J; bases unmatched to any gene: 6. The CDR3 length is 14 residues. The CDR3 DNA sequence: TGTGCCAGTAGTCCACAGGGGGCATTAACTGAAGCTTTCTTT. It yields the protein CASSPQGALTEAFF.

The chain is built from TRBV7-3 and TRBJ2-5, with 10 bases lining up with TRBD2. V dropped 4 bases and J dropped 4; count of bases not matched to a gene: 6. Germline V gene lookup returns CDR1 SGHTA and CDR2 FQGTGA. The CDR3 consists of 15 residues. The DNA of the CDR3 is TGTGCCAGCAGCTCGAGGACTAGCGGACCAGAGACCCAGTACTTC. Its translation: CASSSRTSGPETQYF.

This chain connects TRBV30 to TRBJ2-1; 7 nucleotides line up with TRBD2. The CDR3 covers 16 residues. The trim removed 0 bases at V and 2 bases at J, leaving 7 bases unmatched. The germline CDR1 and CDR2 sequences are GTSNPN and SVGIG (reference sequence). In DNA form, the CDR3 reads TGTGCCTGGAGTGTACAAAGGGGAGGGACCTACAATGAGCAGTTCTTC. Its protein is CAWSVQRGGTYNEQFF.

This sequence joins TRBV29-1 and TRBJ2-7, with 7 bases aligning to TRBD1. Germline V gives CDR1 SQVTM, CDR2 ANQGSEA. The CDR3 has 15 amino acids. V shed 5 bases and J 2 bases; nucleotides not matched to a gene: 12. The chain's CDR3 is CSVRQGLQVTYEQYF. CDR3 nucleotide sequence: TGCAGCGTTCGACAGGGCCTACAGGTTACCTACGAGCAGTACTTC.

The chain uses TRBV7-2 and TRBJ2-5; D might be TRBD2 (7 bases). The CDR3 contains 14 residues. Trimming left V 5 bases short and J 4 bases short, with 14 bases between. Germline V gives CDR1 SGHTA, CDR2 FQGNSA. The CDR3 nucleotides are TGTGCCAGCAGCCCGGGGGGCGGTAGAGAGACCCAGTACTTC. Amino acids: CASSPGGGRETQYF.

The J gene is TRBJ2-1, the V gene TRBV6-5; D is tentatively TRBD1 or TRBD2 (7 bases each). Deletions cut 3 bases from V and 5 bases from J, with 14 bases between. The germline CDR1 and CDR2 sequences are MNHEY and SVGAGI. The CDR3 runs to 15 residues. The CDR3 loop reads CASSYDREGNNEQFF. In nucleotides, the CDR3 is TGTGCCAGCAGTTATGACAGGGAGGGTAACAATGAGCAGTTCTTC.

There are a few counts of this clone. The chain employs TRBV5-1 and TRBJ1-1; D not certain. The CDR3 spans 14 residues. Trimming removed 5 bases from V and 1 base from J, with 12 bases in between. CDR1 and CDR2 from the germline V gene are SGHRS and YFSETQ. The CDR3 DNA is TGCGCCAGCAGAATCTCACAGACGAACACTGAAGCTTTCTTT. Its protein is CASRISQTNTEAFF.

V and J are TRBV7-2 and TRBJ2-2, with D possibly being TRBD1 or TRBD2 (5 bases each). The CDR3 spans 13 residues. V was shortened by 2 bases and J by 7 bases, with 8 bases between the two germline ends. Germline-derived CDR1 and CDR2 are SGHTA and FQGNSA. In DNA form, the CDR3 reads TGTGCCAGCAGCTTATGGGGGTACGGGGAGCTGTTTTTT. Its protein is CASSLWGYGELFF. The whole variable domain, filled in from reference TRBV7-2 and TRBJ2-2, reads GAGVSQSPSNKVTEKGKDVELRCDPISGHTALYWYRQSLGQGLEFLIYFQGNSAPDKSGLPSDRFSAERTGGSVSTLTIQRTQQEDSAVYLCASSLWGYGELFFGEGSRLTVL.

V gene TRBV6-1 combines with J gene TRBJ2-7, with TRBD1 matching 9 bases. V was pared by 8 bases and J by 7 bases, with 9 bases of the junction left unmatched. This CDR3 contains 13 residues. CDR1 MNHNS and CDR2 SASEGT come from the germline V gene. The CDR3, as DNA: TGTGCCAGCCCGGGACAGGGCCTTTCGGAGCAGTACTTC. It specifies CASPGQGLSEQYF.

The sample holds one count of this clone. V gene TRBV6-5 combines with J gene TRBJ2-6; D is undetermined. Germline CDR1 is MNHEY and CDR2 is SVGAGI. This CDR3 spans 15 amino acids. Trimming pared 2 bases from V and 0 bases from J, leaving 5 bases between. CDR3 DNA sequence: TGTGCCAGCAGTTACACCTCCTCTGGGGCCAACGTCCTGACTTTC. Translating it yields CASSYTSSGANVLTF.

This clone was found a few times. The chain recombines TRBV7-9 with TRBJ1-4, with 7 bases lining up with TRBD1. V was clipped by 5 bases and J by 0 bases; unmatched bases: 3. CDR1 and CDR2 from the germline V gene are SEHNR and FQNEAQ (reference sequence). The CDR3 is 15 residues long. CDR3 in DNA: TGTGCCAGCAGCCCTGGGACAGCAACTAATGAAAAACTGTTTTTT. Amino acid sequence: CASSPGTATNEKLFF.

V and J are TRBV7-9 and TRBJ2-1; 11 nucleotides align to TRBD2. In germline, CDR1 is SEHNR, CDR2 FQNEAQ (reference sequence). V dropped 5 bases and J dropped 6; count of bases not matched to a gene: 9. This CDR3 is 16 amino acids long. CDR3 protein: CASSPTTSGEGNEQFF. CDR3 bases: TGTGCCAGCAGCCCTACGACTAGCGGGGAGGGCAATGAGCAGTTCTTC. The full variable domain, rest sourced from reference TRBV7-9 and TRBJ2-1, is DTGVSQNPRHKITKRGQNVTFRCDPISEHNRLYWYRQTLGQGPEFLTYFQNEAQLEKSRLLSDRFSAERPKGSFSTLEIQRTEQGDSAMYLCASSPTTSGEGNEQFFGPGTRLTVL.

The chain links TRBV2 to TRBJ2-3; TRBD2 is a possible D gene (6 bases). V was cut by 8 bases and J by 2 bases, with 11 bases left in between. CDR3 length: 13 residues. CDR1 is SNHLY, CDR2 FYNNEI, per germline. CDR3 DNA sequence: TGTGCCAGCGGGGGGACCTTCACAGATACGCAGTATTTT. It is translated as CASGGTFTDTQYF.

The chain carries TRBV30 and TRBJ1-2, with 8 bases aligning to TRBD1. The germline gives CDR1 GTSNPN, CDR2 SVGIG (reference sequence). The ends lost 0 bases at V and 5 bases at J; junction bases unmatched: 17. This CDR3 has 18 residues. For the CDR3, the DNA is TGTGCCTGGAGTGTACAACGTGGGGTCGGACAGGGCGGGTATGGCTACACCTTC. This encodes CAWSVQRGVGQGGYGYTF.

The chain uses TRBV5-4 and TRBJ2-5; possibly TRBD1 or TRBD2 for D (6 bases each). The CDR3 is 16 amino acids. The V and J ends lost 1 base and 5 bases respectively, with 18 bases between them. Germline V lookup: CDR1 SGHNT, CDR2 YYREEE (reference sequence). CDR3 sequence (DNA): TGTGCCAGCAGCTTGAATGGGGGGCTGGTGCGTGAGACCCAGTACTTC. Protein product: CASSLNGGLVRETQYF.

Regarding this clone: At one of its ends the junction is not consistent with the germline gene, which may arise from a read error. CDR3 loop: CASSPPGNAEAFF. The CDR3 nucleotides read TGTGCCAGTAGTCCCCCAGGGAACGCTGAAGCTTTCTTT. V usage is TRBV19 and J usage is TRBJ1-1, with D perhaps matching TRBD1 (5 bases). Per germline, CDR1 LNHDA and CDR2 SQIVND (reference sequence). This CDR3 is 13 amino acids long.

The J gene is TRBJ1-5, the V gene TRBV7-2, with D possibly TRBD1 on 5 matching bases. The CDR3 has 14 amino acids. From germline, CDR1 is SGHTA and CDR2 FQGNSA. Trimming pared 2 bases from V and 9 bases from J, leaving 14 bases between. CDR3 region: CASSLSDTSGPQHF. The DNA for the CDR3 is TGTGCCAGCAGCTTATCGGACACCTCGGGGCCCCAGCATTTT.